This record concerns one T cell receptor beta chain sequence. This CDR3 is built from 17 residues. In the source study's methods: Amplification of reference gene primers provided the estimated nucleated cell counts. This table comes from immunoSEQ multiplex PCR, and its TCRdb copy is limited to in-frame clones, with some not included. D and trimming were read from the DNA, whereas the V and J calls and clone size are those reported in that table. The table includes just over 80,000 clones, around 80% detected once. The sample belongs to a study of blood T cell repertoires in COVID-19. Study at large: Acute and convalescent COVID-19 specimens originated in the United States, Italy and Spain. In each case, the material was cDNA or gDNA derived from T cells, B-cell-depleted T cells, or PBMCs.

This clonotype was obtained from a woman aged 80 or older with active or convalescent COVID-19. The sample comprised peripheral blood. This chain joins TRBV21-1 and TRBJ2-3; the table's TRBD1 call for D was not verified on the DNA. TRBV21-1 is described as a pseudogene. CDR3 DNA: TGTGCCAGCAGCAAAGCGCTTCAGGGGGAGATAACAGATACGCAGTATTTT. The encoded protein is CASSKALQGEITDTQYF.